These T cell receptor beta chains were read from a single sample in a study of blood T cell repertoires in COVID-19. The protocol was immunoSEQ multiplex PCR, while the TCRdb copy is restricted to in-frame clones and leaves out a portion. The repertoire consists of more than 55,000 clones, with almost 90% occurring once and the leading ten covering around 4.8%. The sample comprised peripheral blood. Source of these receptors: a man in his sixties with acute or convalescent COVID-19. CDR3s include the opening cysteine and the closing phenylalanine or tryptophan. Each record gives: J gene, clone size, D gene, V gene, CDR3 DNA, CDR3 protein. D genes are given only for firm matches. Only part of the rows carry a size: once, few, many, or a class if the clone is expanded.

J: TRBJ1-2; size: .; D: .; V: TRBV5-4; DNA: TGTGCCAGCAGCTTGGCCGGGACATCTTATGGCTACACCTTC; CDR3: CASSLAGTSYGYTF
J: TRBJ2-5; size: once; D: .; V: TRBV5-4; DNA: TGTGCCAGCAGCTTGGGGGCGGGGGAGACCCAGTACTTC; CDR3: CASSLGAGETQYF
J: TRBJ1-5; size: .; D: .; V: TRBV2; DNA: TGTGCCAGCAGCCCTAGACAGGCTAATCAGCCCCAGCATTTT; CDR3: CASSPRQANQPQHF
J: TRBJ1-3; size: .; D: .; V: TRBV11-1; DNA: TGTGCCAGCAGCCTGTCACGACTCTCTGGAAACACCATATATTTT; CDR3: CASSLSRLSGNTIYF
J: TRBJ2-7; size: .; D: TRBD2; V: TRBV4-2; DNA: TGTGCCAGCAGCCATGACCTGGGACTAGCTTACGAGCAGTACTTC; CDR3: CASSHDLGLAYEQYF
J: TRBJ2-7; size: .; D: .; V: TRBV27; DNA: TGTGCCAGCCTCAGTGGGGGACTTTTCCTACACGAGCAGTACTTC; CDR3: CASLSGGLFLHEQYF
J: TRBJ1-5; size: .; D: TRBD1; V: TRBV19; DNA: TGTGCCAGTAAGGGACAGGGCAGGGATAGCAATCAGCCCCAGCATTTT; CDR3: CASKGQGRDSNQPQHF
J: TRBJ1-2; size: .; D: TRBD1; V: TRBV28; DNA: TGTGCCAGCAGTCGGGATTTCGACAGGGTCGTAGATCCTATAGACTATGGCTACACCTTC; CDR3: CASSRDFDRVVDPIDYGYTF
J: TRBJ1-1; size: .; D: .; V: TRBV5-8; DNA: TGTGCCAGCAGCTTCCCCTGGGCGGGAATTAGCACTGAAGCTTTCTTT; CDR3: CASSFPWAGISTEAFF
J: TRBJ1-6; size: .; D: .; V: TRBV11-1; DNA: TGTGCCAGCAGCTTAGATCGGTACCGCCGCTCACCCCTCCACTTT; CDR3: CASSLDRYRRSPLHF
J: TRBJ1-2; size: few; D: TRBD1; V: TRBV5-4; DNA: TGTGCCAGCAGCTCGGGACAGACAAATTACTATGGCTACACCTTC; CDR3: CASSSGQTNYYGYTF
J: TRBJ2-7; size: .; D: .; V: TRBV28; DNA: TGTGCCAGCAGGTACAGGGTCTACGAGCAGTACTTC; CDR3: CASRYRVYEQYF
J: TRBJ2-7; size: .; D: .; V: TRBV29-1; DNA: TGCAGCGTCGTCCAGGGTTACGAGCAGTACTTC; CDR3: CSVVQGYEQYF
J: TRBJ2-3; size: .; D: TRBD2; V: TRBV12-5; DNA: TGTGCTAGTGGACACCTAGCGGGAGGGCGAAGGGGTACGCAGTATTTT; CDR3: CASGHLAGGRRGTQYF
J: TRBJ1-2; size: .; D: TRBD1; V: TRBV28; DNA: TGTGCCAGCAGTACAGGGACAGGGGGGGGCCTCTATGGCTACACCTTC; CDR3: CASSTGTGGGLYGYTF
J: TRBJ2-7; size: .; D: TRBD2; V: TRBV7-6; DNA: TGTGCCAGCAGCTTCGCCCCGGGACTAGCGAAAAACTACGAGCAGTACTTC; CDR3: CASSFAPGLAKNYEQYF
J: TRBJ2-3; size: once; D: TRBD1; V: TRBV5-1; DNA: TGCGCCAGCAGCTTGCAGGGACAGGGGGCAACAGATACGCAGTATTTT; CDR3: CASSLQGQGATDTQYF
J: TRBJ2-3; size: once; D: TRBD2; V: TRBV7-9; DNA: TGTGCCAGCAGCCCCCCTTTTCGGGAGGGTATGACGCAGTATTTT; CDR3: CASSPPFREGMTQYF
J: TRBJ2-1; size: .; D: TRBD2; V: TRBV7-3; DNA: TGTGCCAGCAGCTTTAGCGGGAGGGCCTCCTCCTACAATGAGCAGTTCTTC; CDR3: CASSFSGRASSYNEQFF
J: TRBJ2-2; size: .; D: .; V: TRBV5-1; DNA: TGCGCCAGCAGCCCCCTACCGAACACCGGGGAGCTGTTTTTT; CDR3: CASSPLPNTGELFF
J: TRBJ1-1; size: .; D: .; V: TRBV7-3; DNA: TGTGCCAGCAGCTCCCAAGGTGCGGGCATGACTGAAGCTTTCTTT; CDR3: CASSSQGAGMTEAFF
J: TRBJ1-6; size: .; D: .; V: TRBV6-5; DNA: TGTGCCAGCACTCTTTCGACAGGCCTCCGACCACCCCTCCACTTT; CDR3: CASTLSTGLRPPLHF
J: TRBJ1-5; size: .; D: .; V: TRBV28; DNA: TGTGCCAGCAGCTACCGGGTCTGGGGCAATCAGCCCCAGCATTTT; CDR3: CASSYRVWGNQPQHF
J: TRBJ1-3; size: .; D: TRBD1; V: TRBV7-6; DNA: TGTGCCAGCAGCTTAGCCCCAGGGGGAGGAAACACCATATATTTT; CDR3: CASSLAPGGGNTIYF
J: TRBJ2-7; size: .; D: .; V: TRBV20-1; DNA: TGCAGTGCTAGTGGTAGCGGTAAATCGGAGCAGTACTTC; CDR3: CSASGSGKSEQYF
J: TRBJ2-7; size: .; D: TRBD2; V: TRBV11-2; DNA: TGTGCCAGCAGCCAATCCAGAGGAGCGGGGTATGCCTACGAGCAGTACTTC; CDR3: CASSQSRGAGYAYEQYF
J: TRBJ1-4; size: .; D: TRBD1; V: TRBV10-2; DNA: TGCGCCAGCAGTGAGCCGGACAGGGGTAATGAAAAACTGTTTTTT; CDR3: CASSEPDRGNEKLFF
J: TRBJ2-5; size: .; D: TRBD2; V: TRBV28; DNA: TGTGCCAGCAGTATAGCGGGGGACCAAGAGACCCAGTACTTC; CDR3: CASSIAGDQETQYF
J: TRBJ1-6; size: .; D: TRBD1; V: TRBV3-1/TRBV3-2; DNA: TGTGCCAGCAGCCAAGAACAGGGGGCCAGGACCTATAATTCACCCCTCCACTTT; CDR3: CASSQEQGARTYNSPLHF
J: TRBJ2-7; size: .; D: TRBD2; V: TRBV3-1/TRBV3-2; DNA: TGTGCCAGCAGCCAGGCGGGACTATCCTACGAGCAGTACTTC; CDR3: CASSQAGLSYEQYF
J: TRBJ2-7; size: .; D: .; V: TRBV5-6; DNA: TGTGCCAGCAGTCCCGGACAGCGCGAGCAGTACTTC; CDR3: CASSPGQREQYF
J: TRBJ1-2; size: few; D: .; V: TRBV30; DNA: TGTGCCTGGACCAAGGAGAAAGGCGTCCCCCTGATCTATGGCTACACCTTC; CDR3: CAWTKEKGVPLIYGYTF
J: TRBJ2-3; size: .; D: .; V: TRBV5-1; DNA: TGCGCCAGCCGCAGGGTTGCTAGCACAGATACGCAGTATTTT; CDR3: CASRRVASTDTQYF
J: TRBJ2-2; size: .; D: TRBD2; V: TRBV5-1; DNA: TGCGCCAGCAGCATGTTAGCGGGAATGGGCGCCGGGGAGCTGTTTTTT; CDR3: CASSMLAGMGAGELFF
J: TRBJ2-5; size: .; D: TRBD2; V: TRBV28; DNA: TGTGCCAGCAGTCTCCTTACTAGCGGCGCGGGGACCCAGTACTTC; CDR3: CASSLLTSGAGTQYF
J: TRBJ2-1; size: .; D: .; V: TRBV15; DNA: TGTGCCACCAGCAGAGGGTACAATAAAGGAGACAATGAGCAGTTCTTC; CDR3: CATSRGYNKGDNEQFF
J: TRBJ1-6; size: .; D: .; V: TRBV6-1; DNA: TGTGCCAGCAGTGAGTCTATCGCCTCACCCCTCCACTTT; CDR3: CASSESIASPLHF
J: TRBJ2-1; size: .; D: .; V: TRBV15; DNA: TGTGCCACCAGCAGAGCAGCGAAAAGAAACAATGAGCAGTTCTTC; CDR3: CATSRAAKRNNEQFF
J: TRBJ2-7; size: .; D: .; V: TRBV19; DNA: TGTGCCAGTAGTATGACAGGAATGGGCTCCTACGAGCAGTACTTC; CDR3: CASSMTGMGSYEQYF
J: TRBJ1-1; size: .; D: .; V: TRBV11-3; DNA: TGTGCCAGCAGCTTCCAGGGATCCACTGAAGCTTTCTTT; CDR3: CASSFQGSTEAFF
J: TRBJ1-2; size: once; D: .; V: TRBV2; DNA: TGTGCCAGCAGTCGACTGGGGCTAAACTATGGCTACACCTTC; CDR3: CASSRLGLNYGYTF
J: TRBJ1-3; size: .; D: .; V: TRBV5-1; DNA: TGCGCCAGCAGCCAGAACCTGGGAAACACCATATATTTT; CDR3: CASSQNLGNTIYF
J: TRBJ2-1; size: .; D: TRBD2; V: TRBV7-9; DNA: TGTGCCAGCAGCTTAGACAGCGGGAGGCGGGAGCAGTTCTTC; CDR3: CASSLDSGRREQFF
J: TRBJ2-6; size: .; D: .; V: TRBV18; DNA: TGTGCCAGCTCACCATACTCTTCTGGGGCCAACGTCCTGACTTTC; CDR3: CASSPYSSGANVLTF
J: TRBJ1-2; size: .; D: .; V: TRBV14; DNA: TGTGCCAGCAGCCAAGATGGGGCTTCTAACTATGGCTACACCTTC; CDR3: CASSQDGASNYGYTF
J: TRBJ1-1; size: few; D: .; V: TRBV5-4; DNA: TGTGCCAGCAGCCCCCCTAGGGGGAACACTGAAGCTTTCTTT; CDR3: CASSPPRGNTEAFF
J: TRBJ1-4; size: .; D: TRBD1; V: TRBV5-1; DNA: TGCGCCAGCAGCAAAACAGGGGGGAGGGTTGAAAAACTGTTTTTT; CDR3: CASSKTGGRVEKLFF
J: TRBJ2-5; size: .; D: .; V: TRBV29-1; DNA: TGCAGCGTTGAATTGAGACTAGGAGGGGAGACCCAGTACTTC; CDR3: CSVELRLGGETQYF
J: TRBJ1-2; size: once; D: .; V: TRBV5-4; DNA: TGTGCCAGCAGCTTGTCAGGGGCGATAACTGGCTACACCTTC; CDR3: CASSLSGAITGYTF
J: TRBJ1-2; size: .; D: TRBD1; V: TRBV5-1; DNA: TGCGCCAGCAGCTCGACGGGACAGCGCACATATGGCTACACCTTC; CDR3: CASSSTGQRTYGYTF
J: TRBJ1-3; size: .; D: .; V: TRBV5-1; DNA: TGCGCCAGCAGCTTGGTGGGGCCTAGCTCTGGAAACACCATATATTTT; CDR3: CASSLVGPSSGNTIYF
J: TRBJ1-2; size: few; D: TRBD1; V: TRBV2; DNA: TGTGCCACCCAACCCTCCCGGGACAGCTATGGCTACACCTTC; CDR3: CATQPSRDSYGYTF